The subject of this entry is one T cell receptor (beta chain). Seattle cases were enrolled at active infection and followed longitudinally. TCRdb keeps only in-frame clones here, not all; method: immunoSEQ multiplex PCR. The table lists under 200,000 clones, roughly 85% of them singletons. The sample is drawn from a study of blood T cell repertoires in COVID-19. Germline-derived CDR1 and CDR2 are MDHEN and SYDVKM. The V and J ends lost 6 bases and 6 bases, in that order; junction bases with no gene match: 6. The CDR3 length is 15 residues. The TCR was taken from a woman aged 60-75 years with COVID-19, enrolled during active disease. This rearrangement joins TRBV28 to TRBJ1-5; 12 bases map to TRBD1. Sequenced material: peripheral blood. The CDR3 spells CASRSGQGASQPQHF. CDR3 nucleotide sequence: TGTGCCAGCAGATCGGGACAGGGGGCATCTCAGCCCCAGCATTTT.